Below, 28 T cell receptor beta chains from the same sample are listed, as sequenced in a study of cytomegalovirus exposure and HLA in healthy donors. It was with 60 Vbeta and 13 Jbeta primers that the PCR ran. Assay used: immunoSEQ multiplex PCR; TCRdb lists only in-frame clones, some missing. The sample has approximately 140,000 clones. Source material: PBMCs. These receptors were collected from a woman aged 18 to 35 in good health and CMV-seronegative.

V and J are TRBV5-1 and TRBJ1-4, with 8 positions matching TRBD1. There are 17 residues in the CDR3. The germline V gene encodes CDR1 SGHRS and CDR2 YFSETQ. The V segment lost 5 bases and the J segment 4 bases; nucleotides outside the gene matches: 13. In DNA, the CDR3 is TGCGCCAGCAGAACTGGGACAGGTGGCCCCCTTAATGAAAAACTGTTTTTT. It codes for CASRTGTGGPLNEKLFF.

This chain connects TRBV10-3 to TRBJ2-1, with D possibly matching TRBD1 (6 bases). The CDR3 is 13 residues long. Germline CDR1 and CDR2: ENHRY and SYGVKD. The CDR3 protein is CAGAFSSYNEQFF. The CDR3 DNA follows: TGTGCGGGGGCGTTTAGCTCCTACAATGAGCAGTTCTTC.

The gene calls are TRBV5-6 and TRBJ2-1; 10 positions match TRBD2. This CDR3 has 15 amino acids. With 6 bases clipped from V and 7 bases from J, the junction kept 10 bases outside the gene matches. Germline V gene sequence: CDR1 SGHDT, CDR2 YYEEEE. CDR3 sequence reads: CASTPGLAGVNEQFF. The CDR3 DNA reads TGTGCCAGCACCCCGGGGCTAGCGGGAGTGAATGAGCAGTTCTTC.

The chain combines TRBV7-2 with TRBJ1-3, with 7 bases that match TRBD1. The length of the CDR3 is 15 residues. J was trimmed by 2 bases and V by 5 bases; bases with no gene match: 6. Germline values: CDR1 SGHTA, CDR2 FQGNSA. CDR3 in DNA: TGTGCCAGCAGCCGGGGACAGTTCCCTGGAAACACCATATATTTT. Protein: CASSRGQFPGNTIYF.

In nucleotides, the CDR3 is TGTGCCAGCAGTAATGAGCCTTTTAGCGGGAGGGGGTCCTACGAGCAGTACGTC. This translates into CASSNEPFSGRGSYEQYV. The chain couples TRBV7-3 to TRBJ2-7; 11 bases agree with TRBD2. V was clipped by 6 bases and J by 1 base; unmatched bases: 14. The CDR3 sequence is 18 residues long. Germline assignment: CDR1 SGHTA and CDR2 FQGTGA.

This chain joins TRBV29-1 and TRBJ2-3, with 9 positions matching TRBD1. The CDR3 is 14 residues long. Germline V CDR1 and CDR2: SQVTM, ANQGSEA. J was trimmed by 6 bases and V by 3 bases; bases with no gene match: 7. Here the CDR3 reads CSVERTGAADTQYF. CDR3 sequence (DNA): TGCAGCGTTGAGAGGACAGGGGCAGCGGATACGCAGTATTTT.

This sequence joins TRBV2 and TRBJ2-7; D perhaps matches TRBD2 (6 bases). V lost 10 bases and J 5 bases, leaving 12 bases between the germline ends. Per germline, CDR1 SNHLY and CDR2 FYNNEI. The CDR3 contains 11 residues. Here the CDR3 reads CATGDANEQYF. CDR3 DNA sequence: TGTGCCACGGGGGACGCGAACGAGCAGTACTTC.

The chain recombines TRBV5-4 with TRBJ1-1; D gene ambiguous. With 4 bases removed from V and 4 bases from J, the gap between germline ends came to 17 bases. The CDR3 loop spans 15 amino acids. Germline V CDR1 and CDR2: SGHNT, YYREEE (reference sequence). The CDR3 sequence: CASSRDRYHGTEAFF. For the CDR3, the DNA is TGTGCCAGCAGCCGAGATCGCTATCATGGCACTGAAGCTTTCTTT.

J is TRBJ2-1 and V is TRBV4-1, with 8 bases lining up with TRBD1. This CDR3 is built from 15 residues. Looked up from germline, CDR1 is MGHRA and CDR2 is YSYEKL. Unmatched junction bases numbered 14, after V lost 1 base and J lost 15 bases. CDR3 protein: CASSQVNRGVIKGFF. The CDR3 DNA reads TGCGCCAGCAGCCAAGTTAACAGGGGGGTTATAAAAGGGTTCTTC.

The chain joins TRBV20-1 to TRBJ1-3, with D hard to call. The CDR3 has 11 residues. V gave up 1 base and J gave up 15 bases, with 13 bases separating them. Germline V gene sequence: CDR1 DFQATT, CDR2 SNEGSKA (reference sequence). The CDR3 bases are TGCAGTGCTAGAGGGATAAGGACTACATATTTT. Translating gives CSARGIRTTYF.

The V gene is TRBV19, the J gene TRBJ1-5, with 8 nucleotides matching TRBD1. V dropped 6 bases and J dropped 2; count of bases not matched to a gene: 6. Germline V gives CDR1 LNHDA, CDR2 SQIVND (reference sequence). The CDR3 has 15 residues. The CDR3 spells CASSRSTGGNQPQHF. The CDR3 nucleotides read TGTGCCAGTAGCCGATCGACAGGGGGCAATCAGCCCCAGCATTTT.

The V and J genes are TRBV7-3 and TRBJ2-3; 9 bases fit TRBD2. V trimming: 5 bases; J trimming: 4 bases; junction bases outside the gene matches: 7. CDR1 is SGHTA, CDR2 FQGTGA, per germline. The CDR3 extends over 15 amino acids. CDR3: CASSLQRGAADTQYF. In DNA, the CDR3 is TGTGCCAGCAGCCTCCAGCGGGGGGCGGCAGATACGCAGTATTTT.

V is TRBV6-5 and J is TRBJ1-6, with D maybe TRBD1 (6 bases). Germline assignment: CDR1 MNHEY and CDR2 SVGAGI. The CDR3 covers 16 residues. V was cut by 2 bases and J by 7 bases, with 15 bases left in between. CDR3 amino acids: CASSYRGAKVNSPLHF. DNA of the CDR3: TGTGCCAGCAGTTACCGGGGGGCTAAGGTGAATTCACCCCTCCACTTT.

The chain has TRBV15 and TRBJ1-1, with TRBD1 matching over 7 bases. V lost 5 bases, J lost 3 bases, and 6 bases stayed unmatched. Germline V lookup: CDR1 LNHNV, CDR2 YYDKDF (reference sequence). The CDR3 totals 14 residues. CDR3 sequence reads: CATSLQGSDTEAFF. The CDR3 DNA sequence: TGTGCCACCAGCCTACAGGGGTCAGACACTGAAGCTTTCTTT.

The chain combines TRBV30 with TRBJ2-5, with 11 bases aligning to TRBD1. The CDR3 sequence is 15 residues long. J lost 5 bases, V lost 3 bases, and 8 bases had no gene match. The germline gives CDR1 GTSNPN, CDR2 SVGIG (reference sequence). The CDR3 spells CAWRRGTGGRETQYF. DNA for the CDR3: TGTGCCTGGAGGAGAGGGACAGGGGGTAGGGAGACCCAGTACTTC. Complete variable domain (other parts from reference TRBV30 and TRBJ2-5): SQTIHQWPATLVQPVGSPLSLECTVEGTSNPNLYWYRQAAGRGLQLLFYSVGIGQISSEVPQNLSASRPQDRQFILSSKKLLLSDSGFYLCAWRRGTGGRETQYFGPGTRLLVL.

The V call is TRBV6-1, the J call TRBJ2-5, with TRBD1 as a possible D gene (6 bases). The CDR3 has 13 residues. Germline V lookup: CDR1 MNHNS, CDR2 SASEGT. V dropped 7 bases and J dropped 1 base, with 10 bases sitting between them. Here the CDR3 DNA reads TGTGCCAGCACAACACAGGGCCAAGAGACCCAGTACTTC. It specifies CASTTQGQETQYF.

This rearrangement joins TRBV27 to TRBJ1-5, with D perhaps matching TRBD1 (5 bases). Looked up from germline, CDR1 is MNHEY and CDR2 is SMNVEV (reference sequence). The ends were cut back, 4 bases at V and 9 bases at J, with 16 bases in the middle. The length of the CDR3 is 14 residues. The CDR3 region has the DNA TGTGCCAGCAGTTCGGCAGGGAGGCTAGGGCCCCAGCATTTT. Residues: CASSSAGRLGPQHF.

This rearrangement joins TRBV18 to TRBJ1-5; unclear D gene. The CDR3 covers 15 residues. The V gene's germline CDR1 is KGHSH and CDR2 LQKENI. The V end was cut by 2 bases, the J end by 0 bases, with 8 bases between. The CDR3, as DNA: TGTGCCAGCTCACCAGCGGCAGTTAGCAATCAGCCCCAGCATTTT. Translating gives CASSPAAVSNQPQHF.

The CDR3 region is CASSLPGADTQYF. DNA of the CDR3: TGTGCCAGCAGCTTGCCAGGGGCAGATACGCAGTATTTT. The V call is TRBV5-4, the J call TRBJ2-3; weak D call: TRBD1 (6 bases). The CDR3 contains 13 residues. With 1 base removed from V and 4 bases from J, the gap between germline ends came to 7 bases. CDR1 SGHNT and CDR2 YYREEE come from the germline V gene (reference sequence).

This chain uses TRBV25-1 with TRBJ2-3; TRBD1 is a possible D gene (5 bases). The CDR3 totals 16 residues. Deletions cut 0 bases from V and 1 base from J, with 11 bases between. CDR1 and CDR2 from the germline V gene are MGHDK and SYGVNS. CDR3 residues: CASSEYFQGGTDTQYF. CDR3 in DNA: TGTGCCAGCAGTGAATATTTCCAGGGCGGCACAGATACGCAGTATTTT.

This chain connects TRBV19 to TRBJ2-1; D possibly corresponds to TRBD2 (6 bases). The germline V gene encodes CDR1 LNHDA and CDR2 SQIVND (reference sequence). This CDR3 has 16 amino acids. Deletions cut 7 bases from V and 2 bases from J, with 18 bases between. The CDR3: CASTRDWLSPYNEQFF. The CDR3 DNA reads TGTGCCAGTACTCGGGACTGGCTTAGCCCCTACAATGAGCAGTTCTTC.

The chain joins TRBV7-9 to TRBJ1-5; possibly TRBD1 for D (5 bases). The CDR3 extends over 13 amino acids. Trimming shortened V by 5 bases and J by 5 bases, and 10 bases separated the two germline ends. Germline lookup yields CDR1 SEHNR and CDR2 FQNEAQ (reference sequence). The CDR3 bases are TGTGCCAGCAGCCAGGGATCCTATCAGCCCCAGCATTTT. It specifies CASSQGSYQPQHF.

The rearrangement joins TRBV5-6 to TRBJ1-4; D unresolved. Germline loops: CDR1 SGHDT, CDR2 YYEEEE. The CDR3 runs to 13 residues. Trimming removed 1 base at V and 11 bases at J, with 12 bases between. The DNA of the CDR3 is TGTGCCAGCAGCTTGAATTCCTACGGGAAACTGTTTTTT. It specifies CASSLNSYGKLFF.

The CDR3 is CATSSPLGTGGATNTEAFF. The DNA for the CDR3 is TGTGCCACCAGCTCCCCCCTCGGGACAGGGGGTGCTACGAACACTGAAGCTTTCTTT. The chain combines TRBV15 with TRBJ1-1, with 11 positions matching TRBD1. The V segment lost 5 bases and the J segment 1 base; nucleotides outside the gene matches: 15. CDR1 is LNHNV and CDR2 is YYDKDF in the germline V gene (reference sequence). The CDR3 is made up of 19 amino acids.

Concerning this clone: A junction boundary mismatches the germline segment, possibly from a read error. The CDR3 region has the DNA TGTGCCTGGAGAACGCGGACTAGCGGGACTCCCGTGGTCTTC. It is translated as CAWRTRTSGTPVVF. The chain joins TRBV30 to TRBJ2-1, with TRBD2 identical over 12 bases. Germline-derived CDR1 and CDR2 are GTSNPN and SVGIG (reference sequence). The CDR3 runs to 14 residues.

In DNA, the CDR3 is TGTGCCAGCAGCCAAACCCGGACAGGGGGCGCGGGAACCGGGGAGCTGTTTTTT. Its translation: CASSQTRTGGAGTGELFF. The chain joins TRBV4-2 to TRBJ2-2; 11 nucleotides line up with TRBD1. Per germline, CDR1 LGHNA and CDR2 YNFKEQ. This CDR3 spans 18 amino acids. The V segment lost 2 bases and the J segment 5 bases; nucleotides outside the gene matches: 10.

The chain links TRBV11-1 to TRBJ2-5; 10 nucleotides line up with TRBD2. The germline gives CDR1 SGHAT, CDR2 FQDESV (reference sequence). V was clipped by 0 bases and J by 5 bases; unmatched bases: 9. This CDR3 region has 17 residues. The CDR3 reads CASSLAPAGGSGETQYF. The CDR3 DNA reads TGTGCCAGCAGCTTAGCTCCAGCGGGAGGGTCAGGGGAGACCCAGTACTTC. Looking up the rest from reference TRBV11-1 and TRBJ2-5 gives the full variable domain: EAEVAQSPRYKITEKSQAVAFWCDPISGHATLYWYRQILGQGPELLVQFQDESVVDDSQLPKDRFSAERLKGVDSTLKIQPAELGDSAMYLCASSLAPAGGSGETQYFGPGTRLLVL.

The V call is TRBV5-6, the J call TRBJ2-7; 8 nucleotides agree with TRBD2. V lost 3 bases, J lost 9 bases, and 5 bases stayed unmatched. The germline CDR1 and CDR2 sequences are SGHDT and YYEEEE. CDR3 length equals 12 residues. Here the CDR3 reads CASSSGGEGQYV. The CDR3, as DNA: TGTGCCAGCAGCTCGGGGGGGGAAGGGCAGTACGTC.